Listed below are T cell receptor beta chains from one sample, sequenced in a study of T cell repertoires in cytomegalovirus infection. These receptors' targets are unknown. TCRdb reanalysed the reads using MiXCR and keeps one entry per CDR3 protein. In the table there are about 770,000 distinct CDR3 sequences, 25% to 35% of which are singletons. This specimen consisted of cultured CD8+ T cells from PBMCs, obtained from culture after CMV antigen stimulation. The receptors originated from a human donor in good health (CMV status not recorded). Some clones in this sample may be carry-over from other donors' samples. Both conserved end residues are part of each CDR3.

cdr3_aa: CASSLGQELYNEQFF
j_call: TRBJ2-1
v_call: TRBV27

cdr3_aa: CATGRRGEEKLFF
j_call: TRBJ1-4
v_call: TRBV19

cdr3_aa: CAILGAADTEAFF
j_call: TRBJ1-1
v_call: TRBV10-3

cdr3_aa: CASSYLFADTQYF
j_call: TRBJ2-3
v_call: TRBV6-5

cdr3_aa: CASSLGLGANEQFF
j_call: TRBJ2-1
v_call: TRBV7-7

cdr3_aa: CASSSWPGYEQFF
j_call: TRBJ2-1
v_call: TRBV11-3

cdr3_aa: CASSYGPFPPPNYGYTF
j_call: TRBJ1-2
v_call: TRBV6-6

cdr3_aa: CAIKGILASGANVLTF
j_call: TRBJ2-6
v_call: TRBV2

cdr3_aa: CASSPVGDTPEAFF
j_call: TRBJ1-1
v_call: TRBV18

cdr3_aa: CASGSGGRGNEQFF
j_call: TRBJ2-1
v_call: TRBV12-5

cdr3_aa: CASSLDVSGSYNEQFF
j_call: TRBJ2-1
v_call: TRBV5-3

cdr3_aa: CASSLFGGRETQYF
j_call: TRBJ2-5
v_call: TRBV28

cdr3_aa: CASSSPTSGEYNEQFF
j_call: TRBJ2-1
v_call: TRBV9

cdr3_aa: CASRQGTMNTEAFF
j_call: TRBJ1-1
v_call: TRBV12-3/TRBV12-4

cdr3_aa: CASSPEGHPGSTEAFF
j_call: TRBJ1-1
v_call: TRBV19

cdr3_aa: CASSQGGGLGDTQYF
j_call: TRBJ2-3
v_call: TRBV4-2

cdr3_aa: CASSFLAVASYNEQFF
j_call: TRBJ2-1
v_call: TRBV27

cdr3_aa: CASSSGAKIRIEQFF
j_call: TRBJ2-1
v_call: TRBV7-9

cdr3_aa: CASSDYSSYTEAFF
j_call: TRBJ1-1
v_call: TRBV13

cdr3_aa: CSARGDSWRYNEQFF
j_call: TRBJ2-1
v_call: TRBV20-1

cdr3_aa: CASSLAIGSGAIQFF
j_call: TRBJ2-1
v_call: TRBV7-6

cdr3_aa: CASSFGQVNSPLHF
j_call: TRBJ1-6
v_call: TRBV27

cdr3_aa: CASSLSPGIVPEAFF
j_call: TRBJ1-1
v_call: TRBV27

cdr3_aa: CASTVGANVLTF
j_call: TRBJ2-6
v_call: TRBV12-3/TRBV12-4

cdr3_aa: CASSHTRDGSNQPQHF
j_call: TRBJ1-5
v_call: TRBV4-3

cdr3_aa: CASSLGPEGMNTEAFF
j_call: TRBJ1-1
v_call: TRBV5-4

cdr3_aa: CASSLDRGISQPQHF
j_call: TRBJ1-5
v_call: TRBV12-3/TRBV12-4

cdr3_aa: CASSHHEGLATGELFF
j_call: TRBJ2-2
v_call: TRBV4-1

cdr3_aa: CSDLKKDSPENEQFF
j_call: TRBJ2-1
v_call: TRBV29-1

cdr3_aa: CASSYQTGRGLATDTQYF
j_call: TRBJ2-3
v_call: TRBV6-2/TRBV6-3

cdr3_aa: CASSLNLQDRATPYGYTF
j_call: TRBJ1-2
v_call: TRBV27

cdr3_aa: CASSESGTANEQFF
j_call: TRBJ2-1
v_call: TRBV25-1

cdr3_aa: CASRATRVSRNTGELFF
j_call: TRBJ2-2
v_call: TRBV6-1